These T cell receptor beta chains were read from a single sample in a study of regulatory T cells in long-lasting Graves disease. TCRdb reprocessed the multiplex PCR reads via MiXCR and lists one record per CDR3 protein. The table lists around 460,000 distinct CDR3 sequences, 13% to 15% of them singletons. This sample was also put to use in a study of T cells in Graves' hyperthyroidism and ophthalmopathy.

The sequenced sample was peripheral blood mononuclear cells (PBMCs), obtained at new diagnosis, from a patient treated with antithyroid drugs. These receptors all come from a woman between 50 and 59 years old with Graves disease. The CDR3 runs from the conserved cysteine through the conserved F or W. A D gene is named only where the DNA matches it firmly. Only some rows state a clone size, as once, few, many or a class for expanded clones.

size	D	J	V	CDR3	DNA
NA	TRBD1	TRBJ2-6	TRBV19	CASSTGTGTGANVLTF	TGTGCCAGTAGTACCGGGACAGGGACTGGGGCCAACGTCCTGACTTTC
many	TRBD2	TRBJ2-1	TRBV9	CASGPPSGRPYNEQFF	TGTGCCAGCGGCCCCCCTAGCGGGAGGCCCTACAATGAGCAGTTCTTC
many	NA	TRBJ2-7	TRBV6-2/TRBV6-3	CASSWSRAPVYEQYF	TGTGCCAGCAGTTGGTCGAGGGCACCAGTATACGAGCAGTACTTC
few	TRBD1	TRBJ2-2	TRBV27	CASRPTGGFGTGELFF	TGTGCCAGCAGACCCACAGGGGGCTTCGGCACCGGGGAGCTGTTTTTT
few	TRBD2	TRBJ2-7	TRBV2	CASKVAGAPSYEQYF	TGTGCCAGCAAGGTTGCGGGAGCGCCCTCCTACGAGCAGTACTTC
many	TRBD2	TRBJ2-7	TRBV5-1	CASSLEASGPANPYEQYF	TGCGCCAGCAGCTTGGAGGCTAGCGGACCAGCTAATCCCTACGAGCAGTACTTC
NA	TRBD2	TRBJ2-1	TRBV5-4	CASSLGLAGLGYNEQFF	TGTGCCAGCAGCTTGGGACTAGCGGGGTTGGGATACAATGAGCAGTTCTTC
many	NA	TRBJ2-7	TRBV28	CASSFDDTGKTPVYEQYF	TGTGCCAGCAGTTTCGACGACACAGGAAAAACCCCCGTCTACGAGCAGTACTTC
many	TRBD2	TRBJ2-2	TRBV12-3/TRBV12-4	CAQQREGGTGELFF	TGTGCCCAGCAGCGGGAGGGTGGCACCGGGGAGCTGTTTTTT
few	NA	TRBJ1-1	TRBV9	CASSVRADNTEAFF	TGTGCCAGCAGCGTGAGGGCAGACAACACTGAAGCTTTCTTT
NA	TRBD2	TRBJ2-1	TRBV11-2	CASSLTTSGTQFF	TGTGCCAGCAGCTTAACGACTAGCGGGACGCAGTTCTTC
many	NA	TRBJ2-4	TRBV27	CASSSQGSPLNIQYF	TGTGCCAGCAGTTCACAGGGATCCCCTCTAAACATTCAGTACTTC
NA	NA	TRBJ1-4	TRBV25-1	CASSEAKANEKLFF	TGTGCCAGCAGTGAAGCCAAGGCAAATGAAAAACTGTTTTTT
NA	TRBD2	TRBJ2-5	TRBV7-2	CASSTTSGTEETQYF	TGTGCCAGCAGCACGACTAGCGGGACTGAAGAGACCCAGTACTTC
many	NA	TRBJ2-2	TRBV20-1	CSARAYSGMNTGELFF	TGCAGTGCTAGAGCCTATAGCGGAATGAACACCGGGGAGCTGTTTTTT
NA	NA	TRBJ2-7	TRBV6-1	CATRYVDGPYEQYF	TGTGCCACCCGCTATGTTGACGGGCCCTACGAGCAGTACTTC
many	NA	TRBJ2-7	TRBV12-3/TRBV12-4	CASSTQGYEQYF	TGTGCCAGCAGTACTCAGGGTTACGAGCAGTACTTC
many	TRBD2	TRBJ2-7	TRBV12-3/TRBV12-4	CASSLGLAEVYEQYF	TGTGCCAGCAGTTTGGGACTAGCGGAAGTATACGAGCAGTACTTC
many	TRBD1	TRBJ1-5	TRBV12-3/TRBV12-4	CASSPLGTENQPQHF	TGTGCCAGCAGCCCCCTAGGGACAGAAAATCAGCCCCAGCATTTT
many	NA	TRBJ1-1	TRBV24-1	CATSDSRGGGTEAFF	TGTGCCACCAGTGATTCTCGGGGCGGGGGGACTGAAGCTTTCTTT
NA	NA	TRBJ1-6	TRBV7-6	CASSLAVGGTNSPLHF	TGTGCCAGCAGCTTAGCGGTTGGGGGCACTAATTCACCCCTCCACTTT
NA	TRBD2	TRBJ2-3	TRBV7-9	CASSARLADISTDTQYF	TGTGCCAGCAGCGCCAGACTAGCGGATATTAGCACAGATACGCAGTATTTT
many	NA	TRBJ2-3	TRBV5-6	CASSLGWGSSTDTQYF	TGTGCCAGCAGCCTGGGGTGGGGTTCTAGCACAGATACGCAGTATTTT
NA	NA	TRBJ2-7	TRBV6-2/TRBV6-3	CASSYSTYRVSAYEQYF	TGTGCCAGCAGTTACTCGACCTACAGGGTGAGCGCCTACGAGCAGTACTTC
NA	NA	TRBJ1-3	TRBV9	CASSVGETGSNTIYF	TGTGCCAGCAGCGTAGGGGAGACGGGTAGTAACACCATATATTTT
NA	NA	TRBJ1-1	TRBV4-1	CASSQELRTEAFF	TGCGCCAGCAGCCAAGAGCTCCGGACTGAAGCTTTCTTT
many	NA	TRBJ1-1	TRBV6-1	CAHRGMNTEAFF	TGTGCCCATCGAGGCATGAACACTGAAGCTTTCTTT
many	TRBD1	TRBJ1-6	TRBV10-3	CAISEGGTENSPLHF	TGTGCCATCAGTGAGGGTGGGACAGAGAATTCACCCCTCCACTTT
many	TRBD1	TRBJ2-1	TRBV7-8	CASSLERDRAPYNEQFF	TGTGCCAGCAGCTTAGAACGGGACAGGGCTCCCTACAATGAGCAGTTCTTC
NA	NA	TRBJ2-7	TRBV9	CASSPRTDLYHYEQYF	TGTGCCAGCAGCCCCCGGACAGACCTATATCACTACGAGCAGTACTTC
many	TRBD1	TRBJ1-5	TRBV28	CASSSGQDTNQPQHF	TGTGCCAGCAGCTCCGGACAGGACACTAATCAGCCCCAGCATTTT
many	TRBD2	TRBJ2-1	TRBV7-9	CASSSGRASGRSGNEQFF	TGTGCCAGCAGCTCCGGGCGGGCTAGCGGGAGATCAGGAAATGAGCAGTTCTTC
many	NA	TRBJ2-2	TRBV11-2	CASRPNTGELFF	TGTGCCAGCAGACCGAACACCGGGGAGCTGTTTTTT
NA	NA	TRBJ2-5	TRBV11-2	CASSLDTLGETQYF	TGTGCCAGCAGCTTAGACACACTTGGGGAGACCCAGTACTTC
many	NA	TRBJ2-4	TRBV6-2/TRBV6-3	CASSEGHRVNIQYF	TGTGCCAGCAGTGAAGGACACAGGGTAAACATTCAGTACTTC
NA	NA	TRBJ2-7	TRBV5-1	CASSLEGFDEQYF	TGCGCCAGCAGCTTGGAAGGGTTCGACGAGCAGTACTTC
many	NA	TRBJ2-7	TRBV28	CASTKPSSLYEQYF	TGTGCCAGCACGAAACCCTCTTCCCTCTACGAGCAGTACTTC
many	NA	TRBJ2-1	TRBV28	CASEGGGDSYNEQFF	TGTGCCAGCGAGGGTGGCGGCGACTCCTACAATGAGCAGTTCTTC
many	TRBD1	TRBJ2-2	TRBV2	CASMLTGAGTGELFF	TGTGCCAGCATGCTGACAGGGGCGGGCACCGGGGAGCTGTTTTTT
many	NA	TRBJ2-5	TRBV28	CASSLSARQETQYF	TGTGCCAGCAGTTTATCGGCGCGCCAAGAGACCCAGTACTTC
NA	NA	TRBJ2-3	TRBV29-1	CSVESVDRIPTDTQYF	TGCAGCGTTGAAAGTGTTGACCGAATCCCCACAGATACGCAGTATTTT
few	TRBD2	TRBJ2-3	TRBV3-1	CASSHGRDYHTDTQYF	TGTGCCAGCAGCCACGGTCGGGACTATCACACAGATACGCAGTATTTT
many	NA	TRBJ2-1	TRBV6-2/TRBV6-3	CASSPPTGSYNEQFF	TGTGCCAGCAGCCCCCCGACGGGTTCCTACAATGAGCAGTTCTTC
many	NA	TRBJ2-1	TRBV11-2	CASSLGSYNEQFF	TGTGCCAGCAGCTTAGGCTCGTACAATGAGCAGTTCTTC
NA	NA	TRBJ2-5	TRBV19	CASSIGGVGETQYF	TGTGCCAGTAGTATAGGGGGAGTAGGGGAGACCCAGTACTTC
many	NA	TRBJ1-4	TRBV2	CASSAGATNEKLFF	TGTGCCAGCAGTGCGGGTGCAACTAATGAAAAACTGTTTTTT
many	NA	TRBJ1-5	TRBV3-1	CASSQFNSNQPQHF	TGTGCCAGCAGCCAATTTAATAGCAATCAGCCCCAGCATTTT
many	NA	TRBJ1-4	TRBV12-3/TRBV12-4	CASRDTATNEKLFF	TGCGCCAGCAGGGACACTGCAACTAATGAAAAACTGTTTTTT
NA	NA	TRBJ2-7	TRBV20-1	CSARDGRGRLYEQYF	TGCAGTGCTAGAGATGGAAGGGGCAGATTATACGAGCAGTACTTC
many	NA	TRBJ2-1	TRBV7-9	CASSFPRGLDPISSYNEQFF	TGTGCCAGCAGCTTCCCCCGGGGGCTAGACCCTATCAGCTCCTACAATGAGCAGTTCTTC